The following is a TCR beta chain sequence with its context. Its antigen is as yet unknown. Assay: immunoSEQ multiplex PCR; the TCRdb copy retains only in-frame clones and omits some. The table records approximately 94,000 clones, about 92% of them present only once. This sample was taken from a study of OX40 agonist ivuxolimab in advanced cancers. Findings and caveats of the study: Mean expanded clone counts were higher in CD8+ than CD4+ T cells. Dose levels from 0.1 to 3.0 mg/kg saw CD4+ and CD8+ blood T cells expand clonally by week 6.

V lost 2 bases and J 0 bases, leaving 5 bases between the germline ends. There are 13 residues in the CDR3. The germline V gene has CDR1 MNHEY and CDR2 SMNVEV (reference sequence). Autoimmune disease history or systemic immunosuppression excluded patients. The receptor was isolated from an adult with an advanced solid tumor such as melanoma, head and neck, liver or kidney cancer. The sample here was CD4+ or CD8+ T cells sorted from blood, taken in a trial of the OX40 agonist ivuxolimab. The J gene is TRBJ2-7, the V gene TRBV27; D not certain. Here the CDR3 reads CASSLRYSYEQYF. The CDR3, as DNA: TGTGCCAGCAGTTTACGTTACTCCTACGAGCAGTACTTC.